This is a list of T cell receptor beta chains from one sample in a study of cytomegalovirus exposure and HLA in healthy donors. The repertoire was sequenced with immunoSEQ multiplex PCR; TCRdb's copy has only in-frame clones and lacks some. The data hold some 110,000 clones, with 85% to 95% observed a single time. The specimen was PBMCs. Receptor source: a woman aged 18-29 years in good health and CMV-seronegative. The CDR3 runs from the conserved cysteine through the conserved F or W. The D gene is left open where the match is weak. The listing skips clone size in some rows; elsewhere it reads once, few, many or a size class.

V	size	J	length	D	CDR3	DNA
TRBV7-9	NA	TRBJ1-2	14	NA	CASSNDGYDYGYTF	TGTGCCAGCAGCAATGACGGGTATGACTATGGCTACACCTTC
TRBV5-1	NA	TRBJ2-3	15	NA	CASSLRQRNTDTQYF	TGCGCCAGCAGCCTGAGACAGAGGAACACAGATACGCAGTATTTT
TRBV6-5	NA	TRBJ1-1	11	NA	CASILGGEAFF	TGTGCCAGCATACTGGGGGGTGAAGCTTTCTTT
TRBV6-4	few	TRBJ2-1	13	NA	CASSPGQNNEQFF	TGTGCCAGCAGTCCAGGACAGAACAATGAGCAGTTCTTC
TRBV7-9	NA	TRBJ2-2	17	NA	CASSLISPSANTGELFF	TGTGCCAGCAGCTTAATTAGTCCATCCGCGAACACCGGGGAGCTGTTTTTT
TRBV19	NA	TRBJ1-2	16	NA	CASTPISALDAYGYTF	TGTGCCAGTACCCCTATTAGTGCCCTAGATGCGTATGGCTACACCTTC
TRBV19	NA	TRBJ2-7	15	NA	CASSIGAGAPYEQYF	TGTGCCAGTAGTATAGGGGCAGGGGCCCCCTACGAGCAGTACTTC
TRBV7-9	NA	TRBJ2-1	16	TRBD1	CASSPRQGRKYNEQFF	TGTGCCAGCAGCCCCCGACAGGGTAGGAAATACAATGAGCAGTTCTTC
TRBV5-6	NA	TRBJ1-2	12	NA	CASSLGPSSSTF	TGTGCCAGCAGCTTGGGCCCGAGTTCGAGTACCTTC
TRBV9	NA	TRBJ2-5	15	NA	CASSVESNVRETQYF	TGTGCCAGCAGCGTAGAAAGTAACGTTCGGGAGACCCAGTACTTC
TRBV5-1	NA	TRBJ2-7	14	NA	CASSLATGAYEQYF	TGCGCCAGCAGCTTGGCGACAGGCGCGTACGAGCAGTACTTC
TRBV9	NA	TRBJ1-2	16	NA	CASSVGWDIGSYGYTF	TGTGCCAGCAGCGTAGGGTGGGACATCGGTTCATATGGCTACACCTTC
TRBV10-3	NA	TRBJ2-7	14	TRBD1	CAIREQGAAREQYF	TGTGCCATCAGGGAACAGGGGGCAGCGCGCGAGCAGTACTTC
TRBV5-1	NA	TRBJ2-1	16	TRBD1	CASSSPGTEGYNEQFF	TGCGCCAGCAGTTCGCCCGGGACAGAAGGTTACAATGAGCAGTTCTTC
TRBV28	NA	TRBJ1-1	13	TRBD1	CASREQGGDEAFF	TGTGCCAGCAGGGAACAGGGGGGTGATGAAGCTTTCTTT
TRBV4-1	NA	TRBJ1-1	15	TRBD1	CASSQWDRGNTEAFF	TGCGCCAGCAGCCAATGGGACAGGGGGAACACTGAAGCTTTCTTT
TRBV10-3	once	TRBJ2-7	12	NA	CAISAPTDEQYF	TGTGCCATCAGTGCGCCCACGGACGAGCAGTACTTC
TRBV28	once	TRBJ1-2	13	NA	CASSLRTTHGYTF	TGTGCCAGCAGTTTACGGACAACCCATGGCTACACCTTC
TRBV9	NA	TRBJ1-4	15	TRBD1	CASSETGTVVEKLFF	TGTGCCAGCAGCGAAACCGGGACAGTGGTTGAAAAACTGTTTTTT
TRBV28	NA	TRBJ2-1	15	TRBD2	CASTGGTSGAREQFF	TGTGCCAGCACGGGAGGGACTAGCGGAGCTCGGGAGCAGTTCTTC
TRBV29-1	NA	TRBJ1-1	13	TRBD1	CSVGRGLDTEAFF	TGCAGCGTTGGGAGGGGGCTAGACACTGAAGCTTTCTTT
TRBV2	NA	TRBJ2-1	11	NA	CASSADNEQFF	TGTGCCAGCAGTGCGGACAATGAGCAGTTCTTC
TRBV28	once	TRBJ1-6	16	TRBD1	CASSSFGQGGRSPLHF	TGTGCCAGCAGTTCCTTCGGACAGGGCGGGCGTTCACCCCTCCACTTT
TRBV4-2	NA	TRBJ1-2	16	NA	CASSQDMQGTIYGYTF	TGTGCCAGCAGCCAAGATATGCAGGGTACCATCTATGGCTACACCTTC
TRBV5-4	NA	TRBJ2-6	15	TRBD1	CASSYRGSGANVLTF	TGTGCCAGCAGTTACAGGGGGTCCGGGGCCAACGTCCTGACTTTC
TRBV11-2	NA	TRBJ2-1	14	TRBD2	CASSLGLALGEQFF	TGTGCCAGCAGCTTAGGACTAGCGTTGGGTGAGCAGTTCTTC
TRBV4-2	NA	TRBJ2-7	15	TRBD1	CASSQDWTGSYEQYF	TGTGCCAGCAGCCAAGATTGGACAGGTTCCTACGAGCAGTACTTC
TRBV27	NA	TRBJ2-1	12	NA	CASSILTGQKVF	TGTGCCAGCAGTATCCTAACAGGGCAGAAGGTCTTC
TRBV28	NA	TRBJ1-2	12	TRBD1	CASMGQEYGYTF	TGTGCCAGCATGGGACAGGAGTATGGCTACACCTTC
TRBV5-1	once	TRBJ1-3	16	TRBD1	CASSLDRGRDGNTIYF	TGCGCCAGCAGCTTGGACAGGGGGCGCGATGGAAACACCATATATTTT
TRBV7-2	NA	TRBJ2-1	15	NA	CASSAGTFSYNEQFF	TGTGCCAGCAGCGCCGGGACTTTCTCCTACAATGAGCAGTTCTTC
TRBV5-1	NA	TRBJ2-7	16	TRBD2	CASSPKISSGTGEQYF	TGCGCCAGCAGCCCGAAAATATCTAGCGGGACCGGGGAGCAGTACTTC
TRBV2	NA	TRBJ2-7	15	TRBD2	CASSDGRGAPYEQYF	TGTGCCAGCAGCGACGGGCGGGGGGCCCCCTACGAGCAGTACTTC
TRBV6-1	NA	TRBJ1-1	11	NA	CASTSGYEAFF	TGTGCCAGCACCTCGGGGTATGAAGCTTTCTTT